The clone carrying this T cell receptor beta chain was recorded only once. The data originate from a study of OX40 agonist ivuxolimab in advanced cancers. Study overall: Ivuxolimab, which patients received intravenously every 2 weeks, was dosed at 0.01 to 10 mg/kg.

V lost 6 bases and J lost 1; bases outside the gene matches: 4. Per the germline V gene, CDR1 is GTSNPN and CDR2 is SVGIG (reference sequence). The CDR3 totals 13 residues. Clones were sequenced by immunoSEQ multiplex PCR, and TCRdb holds only the in-frame ones, with some missing. The top ten hold about 0.49% of the sample, which has 70,000 to 75,000 clones, 85% seen once. The input for sequencing was CD4+ or CD8+ T cells sorted from blood, taken in a trial of the OX40 agonist ivuxolimab. The TCR comes from an adult with an advanced solid tumor such as melanoma, head and neck, liver or kidney cancer. V and J are TRBV30 and TRBJ2-3; 7 bases fit TRBD1. Here the CDR3 reads CACDRVGTDTQYF. The CDR3 DNA follows: TGTGCCTGTGACAGGGTCGGCACAGATACGCAGTATTTT.